This is a list of T cell receptor beta chains from one sample in a study of T cells in Graves' hyperthyroidism and ophthalmopathy. TCRdb re-analysed the multiplex PCR reads in MiXCR, keeping a single row per CDR3 protein. The table has some 250,000 distinct CDR3 sequences, less than 15% seen once; the top ten hold about an eighth. Input material: blood. The origin of the receptors is a woman in her thirties or forties with Graves' hyperthyroidism that later progressed to Graves' ophthalmopathy. CDR3s include the opening cysteine and the closing phenylalanine or tryptophan. The order of the fields is CDR3 protein, CDR3 DNA, clone size, V gene, D gene, J gene. The D gene is left open where the match is weak. Rows give clone size only sometimes, using once, few, many, or a class for an expanded clone.

CDR3 protein: CASSIARGSYNEQFF; CDR3 DNA: TGTGCCAGTAGTATCGCCAGGGGATCCTACAATGAGCAGTTCTTC; clone size: .; V gene: TRBV19; D gene: .; J gene: TRBJ2-1
CDR3 protein: CASRSGTGVAWGNQPQHF; CDR3 DNA: TGTGCCAGCAGGTCCGGGACAGGGGTAGCGTGGGGCAATCAGCCCCAGCATTTT; clone size: many; V gene: TRBV6-2/TRBV6-3; D gene: TRBD1; J gene: TRBJ1-5
CDR3 protein: CSAPQLGRSNVANYGYTF; CDR3 DNA: TGCAGTGCTCCCCAGCTGGGTAGGAGTAATGTAGCTAACTATGGCTACACCTTC; clone size: few; V gene: TRBV20-1; D gene: .; J gene: TRBJ1-2
CDR3 protein: CSASSLKSRQGPGSGQFF; CDR3 DNA: TGCAGTGCTAGTTCCCTCAAGTCTCGACAGGGACCAGGCTCGGGGCAGTTCTTC; clone size: many; V gene: TRBV20-1; D gene: TRBD1; J gene: TRBJ2-1
CDR3 protein: CASSLGFRGSYNEQFF; CDR3 DNA: TGTGCCAGCAGTTTGGGTTTTCGGGGCTCCTACAATGAGCAGTTCTTC; clone size: many; V gene: TRBV12-3/TRBV12-4; D gene: .; J gene: TRBJ2-1
CDR3 protein: CASSFRTGDQYF; CDR3 DNA: TGTGCCAGCAGCTTCCGTACAGGGGACCAGTACTTC; clone size: many; V gene: TRBV5-5; D gene: TRBD1; J gene: TRBJ2-5
CDR3 protein: CASSDWVQETQYF; CDR3 DNA: TGTGCCAGCAGTGACTGGGTCCAAGAGACCCAGTACTTC; clone size: many; V gene: TRBV6-1; D gene: .; J gene: TRBJ2-5
CDR3 protein: CSASLRTGGNSYEQYF; CDR3 DNA: TGCAGTGCTTCCCTCCGGACAGGGGGCAACTCCTACGAGCAGTACTTC; clone size: .; V gene: TRBV20-1; D gene: TRBD1; J gene: TRBJ2-7
CDR3 protein: CASSLISNHYEQYF; CDR3 DNA: TGTGCCAGCAGCTTAATCTCGAATCACTACGAGCAGTACTTC; clone size: .; V gene: TRBV7-9; D gene: .; J gene: TRBJ2-7
CDR3 protein: CASSLLPGGLSSYEQYF; CDR3 DNA: TGTGCCAGCAGCCTTCTCCCGGGTGGGCTCAGCTCCTACGAGCAGTACTTC; clone size: .; V gene: TRBV11-1; D gene: .; J gene: TRBJ2-7
CDR3 protein: CASSTNTFKREAFF; CDR3 DNA: TGTGCCAGCAGCACTAATACATTTAAGAGAGAAGCTTTCTTT; clone size: many; V gene: TRBV5-5; D gene: .; J gene: TRBJ1-1
CDR3 protein: CASSLVIVYSTDTQYF; CDR3 DNA: TGTGCCAGCAGCTTGGTGATAGTCTATAGCACAGATACGCAGTATTTT; clone size: few; V gene: TRBV5-8; D gene: .; J gene: TRBJ2-3
CDR3 protein: CSGRTSGRISYNEQFF; CDR3 DNA: TGCAGCGGACGGACTAGCGGGAGAATATCCTACAATGAGCAGTTCTTC; clone size: many; V gene: TRBV29-1; D gene: TRBD2; J gene: TRBJ2-1
CDR3 protein: CATSSGSKGEQFF; CDR3 DNA: TGTGCCACCAGTAGCGGGAGTAAAGGTGAGCAGTTCTTC; clone size: .; V gene: TRBV13; D gene: TRBD2; J gene: TRBJ2-1
CDR3 protein: CASSQVSSYEQYF; CDR3 DNA: TGCGCCAGCAGCCAAGTTAGCTCCTACGAGCAGTACTTC; clone size: .; V gene: TRBV4-1; D gene: .; J gene: TRBJ2-7
CDR3 protein: CASSGGQSSYEQYF; CDR3 DNA: TGTGCCAGCAGTGGAGGACAATCCTCCTACGAGCAGTACTTC; clone size: many; V gene: TRBV28; D gene: .; J gene: TRBJ2-7
CDR3 protein: CASSLQSGTAQFF; CDR3 DNA: TGCGCCAGCAGCCTCCAGTCGGGGACAGCGCAGTTCTTC; clone size: .; V gene: TRBV10-1; D gene: TRBD1; J gene: TRBJ2-1
CDR3 protein: CASSRASGSFRGGVPLYEQYF; CDR3 DNA: TGCGCCAGCAGCCGGGCTAGCGGGAGTTTTCGGGGCGGTGTTCCACTCTACGAGCAGTACTTC; clone size: .; V gene: TRBV4-1; D gene: TRBD2; J gene: TRBJ2-7
CDR3 protein: CAISVGTSEYNEQFF; CDR3 DNA: TGTGCCATCAGTGTGGGGACTAGCGAATACAATGAGCAGTTCTTC; clone size: many; V gene: TRBV10-3; D gene: TRBD2; J gene: TRBJ2-1
CDR3 protein: CASSQGDRVVHEQYF; CDR3 DNA: TGTGCCAGCAGCCAAGGGGACAGGGTGGTCCACGAGCAGTACTTC; clone size: many; V gene: TRBV3-1; D gene: TRBD1; J gene: TRBJ2-7
CDR3 protein: CASRPGDWPKPPFGNEQFF; CDR3 DNA: TGTGCCAGCAGGCCCGGGGACTGGCCGAAACCCCCCTTTGGCAATGAGCAGTTCTTC; clone size: many; V gene: TRBV27; D gene: .; J gene: TRBJ2-1
CDR3 protein: CASSLSILHEQFF; CDR3 DNA: TGTGCCAGCAGTTTATCTATCCTCCATGAGCAGTTCTTC; clone size: many; V gene: TRBV27; D gene: .; J gene: TRBJ2-1
CDR3 protein: CASSSTHSIFGVYEQYF; CDR3 DNA: TGTGCCAGCAGCTCAACCCACAGCATTTTCGGGGTTTACGAGCAGTACTTC; clone size: many; V gene: TRBV5-6; D gene: .; J gene: TRBJ2-7
CDR3 protein: CASSLWGRQRAPSSYNSPLHF; CDR3 DNA: TGTGCCAGCAGCTTATGGGGTAGACAGAGGGCTCCGAGCTCCTATAATTCACCCCTCCACTTT; clone size: .; V gene: TRBV7-3; D gene: .; J gene: TRBJ1-6
CDR3 protein: CASSRRWQETQYF; CDR3 DNA: TGTGCCAGCAGCCGTCGTTGGCAAGAGACCCAGTACTTC; clone size: many; V gene: TRBV12-3/TRBV12-4; D gene: .; J gene: TRBJ2-5
CDR3 protein: CASSVGGKGYEQYF; CDR3 DNA: TGTGCCAGCAGCGTTGGGGGAAAGGGCTACGAGCAGTACTTC; clone size: few; V gene: TRBV9; D gene: .; J gene: TRBJ2-7
CDR3 protein: CSATSGTRPAGELFF; CDR3 DNA: TGCAGTGCTACCTCCGGGACCCGTCCAGCCGGGGAGCTGTTTTTT; clone size: many; V gene: TRBV20-1; D gene: .; J gene: TRBJ2-2